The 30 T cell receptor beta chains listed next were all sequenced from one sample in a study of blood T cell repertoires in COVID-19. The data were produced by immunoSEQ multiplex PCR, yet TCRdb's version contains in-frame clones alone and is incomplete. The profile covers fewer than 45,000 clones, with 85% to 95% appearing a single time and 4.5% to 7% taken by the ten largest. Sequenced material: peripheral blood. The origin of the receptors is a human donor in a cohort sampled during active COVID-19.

This chain's CDR3 is CASSSSRGLQFF. DNA for the CDR3: TGTGCCAGCAGCTCATCTAGGGGGCTGCAGTTCTTC. The rearrangement links TRBV7-9 to TRBJ2-1; 7 bases line up with TRBD1. Germline CDR1 SEHNR, CDR2 FQNEAQ (reference sequence). The CDR3 length is 12 residues. J was trimmed by 12 bases and V by 4 bases; bases with no gene match: 6.

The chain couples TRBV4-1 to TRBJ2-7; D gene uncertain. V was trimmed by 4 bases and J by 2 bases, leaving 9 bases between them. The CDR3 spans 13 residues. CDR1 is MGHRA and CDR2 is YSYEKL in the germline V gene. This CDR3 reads CASSRGITYEQYF. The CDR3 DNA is TGCGCCAGCAGCCGCGGAATTACCTACGAGCAGTACTTC.

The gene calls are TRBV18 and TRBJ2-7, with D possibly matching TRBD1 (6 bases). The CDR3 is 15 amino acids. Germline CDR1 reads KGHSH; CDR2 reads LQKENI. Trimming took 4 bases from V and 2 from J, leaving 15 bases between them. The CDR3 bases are TGTGCCAGCTCACTCGGACAGATGACTGCCTACGAGCAGTACTTC. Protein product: CASSLGQMTAYEQYF.

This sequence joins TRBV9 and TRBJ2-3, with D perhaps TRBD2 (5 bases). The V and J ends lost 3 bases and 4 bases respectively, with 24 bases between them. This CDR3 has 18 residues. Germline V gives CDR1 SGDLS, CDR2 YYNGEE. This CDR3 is CASSASVNREFEADTQYF. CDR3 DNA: TGTGCCAGCAGCGCCTCGGTAAACCGGGAATTCGAGGCAGATACGCAGTATTTT.

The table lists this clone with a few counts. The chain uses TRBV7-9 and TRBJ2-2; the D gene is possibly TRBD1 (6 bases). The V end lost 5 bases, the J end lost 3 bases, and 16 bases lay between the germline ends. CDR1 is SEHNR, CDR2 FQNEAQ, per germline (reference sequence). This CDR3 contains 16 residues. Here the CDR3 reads CASSGHRVRDTGELFF. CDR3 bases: TGTGCCAGCAGCGGCCACAGGGTTAGGGACACCGGGGAGCTGTTTTTT.

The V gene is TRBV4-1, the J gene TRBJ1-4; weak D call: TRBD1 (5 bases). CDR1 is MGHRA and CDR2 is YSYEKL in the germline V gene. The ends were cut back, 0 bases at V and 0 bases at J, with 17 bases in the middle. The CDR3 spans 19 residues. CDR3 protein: CASSQDSGALHSTNEKLFF. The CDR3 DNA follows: TGCGCCAGCAGCCAAGATAGTGGGGCGTTACATTCAACTAATGAAAAACTGTTTTTT.

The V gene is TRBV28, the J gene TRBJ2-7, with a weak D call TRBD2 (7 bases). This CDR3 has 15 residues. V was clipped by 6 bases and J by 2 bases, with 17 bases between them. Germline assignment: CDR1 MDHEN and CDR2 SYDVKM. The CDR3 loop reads CASREGGGSTYEQYF. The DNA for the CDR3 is TGTGCCAGCAGAGAGGGCGGGGGCAGCACCTACGAGCAGTACTTC.

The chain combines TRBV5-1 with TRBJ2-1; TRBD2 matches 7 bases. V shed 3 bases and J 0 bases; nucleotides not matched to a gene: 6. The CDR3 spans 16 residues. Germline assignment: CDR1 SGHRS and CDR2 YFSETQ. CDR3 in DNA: TGCGCCAGCAGCTCACGGGGGGATAGCTCCTACAATGAGCAGTTCTTC. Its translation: CASSSRGDSSYNEQFF.

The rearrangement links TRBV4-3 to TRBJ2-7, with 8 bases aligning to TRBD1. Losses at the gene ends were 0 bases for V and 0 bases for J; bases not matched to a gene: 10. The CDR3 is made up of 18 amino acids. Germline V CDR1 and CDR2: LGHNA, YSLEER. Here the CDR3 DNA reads TGCGCCAGCAGCCAAGATCAAGGAGCAGGGGGCTACTCCTACGAGCAGTACTTC. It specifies CASSQDQGAGGYSYEQYF.

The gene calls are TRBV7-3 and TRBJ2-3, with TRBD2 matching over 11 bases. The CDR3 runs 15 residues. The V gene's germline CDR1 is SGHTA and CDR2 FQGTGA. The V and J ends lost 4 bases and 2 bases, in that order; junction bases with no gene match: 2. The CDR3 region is CASSWGLADTDTQYF. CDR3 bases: TGTGCCAGCAGCTGGGGACTAGCGGACACAGATACGCAGTATTTT.

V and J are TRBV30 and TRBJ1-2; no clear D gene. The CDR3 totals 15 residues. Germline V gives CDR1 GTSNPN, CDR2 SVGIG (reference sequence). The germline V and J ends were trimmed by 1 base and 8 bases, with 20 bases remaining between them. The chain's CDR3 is CAWSDPRRSRGGYTF. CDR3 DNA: TGTGCCTGGAGTGATCCTCGAAGAAGCCGGGGAGGCTACACCTTC.

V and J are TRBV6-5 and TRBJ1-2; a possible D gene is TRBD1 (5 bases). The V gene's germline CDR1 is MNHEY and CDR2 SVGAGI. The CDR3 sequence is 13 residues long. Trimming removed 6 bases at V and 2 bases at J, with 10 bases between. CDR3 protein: CASSLDSNYGYTF. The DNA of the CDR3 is TGTGCCAGCAGCCTCGACAGCAACTATGGCTACACCTTC.

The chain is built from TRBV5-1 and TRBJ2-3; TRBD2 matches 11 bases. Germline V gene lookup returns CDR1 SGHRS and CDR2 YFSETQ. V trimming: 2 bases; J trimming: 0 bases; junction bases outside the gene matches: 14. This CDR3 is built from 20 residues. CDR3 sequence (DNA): TGCGCCAGCAGCTTAAAAGCCGGGACTAGCGGATCCTATAGCACAGATACGCAGTATTTT. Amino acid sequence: CASSLKAGTSGSYSTDTQYF.

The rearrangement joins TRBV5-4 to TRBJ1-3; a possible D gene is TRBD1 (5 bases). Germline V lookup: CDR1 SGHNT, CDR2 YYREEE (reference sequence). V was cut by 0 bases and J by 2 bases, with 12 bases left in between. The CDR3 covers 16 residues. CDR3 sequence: CASSLGFGGTGNTIYF. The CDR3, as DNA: TGTGCCAGCAGCTTGGGGTTCGGGGGAACTGGAAACACCATATATTTT.

CDR3 nucleotides: TGCAGTGTCGACAGTTCCTACGAGCAGTACTTC. Translated: CSVDSSYEQYF. This rearrangement joins TRBV20-1 to TRBJ2-7; perhaps TRBD1 as D (5 bases). This CDR3 comprises 11 residues. Trimming shortened V by 7 bases and J by 1 base, and 8 bases separated the two germline ends. Germline lookup yields CDR1 DFQATT and CDR2 SNEGSKA (reference sequence).

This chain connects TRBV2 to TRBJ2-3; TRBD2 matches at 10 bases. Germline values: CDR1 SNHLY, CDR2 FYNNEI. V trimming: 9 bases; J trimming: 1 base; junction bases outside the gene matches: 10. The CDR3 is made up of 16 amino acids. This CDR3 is CASKVYSGGGTDTQYF. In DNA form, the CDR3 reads TGTGCCAGTAAAGTTTACAGCGGGGGGGGCACAGATACGCAGTATTTT.

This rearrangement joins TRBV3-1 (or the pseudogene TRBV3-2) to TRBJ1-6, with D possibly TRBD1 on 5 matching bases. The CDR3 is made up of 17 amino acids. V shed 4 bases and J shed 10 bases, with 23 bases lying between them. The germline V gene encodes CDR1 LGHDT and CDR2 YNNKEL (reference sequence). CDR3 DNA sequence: TGTGCCAGCAGCCGATTTGGCACGGACGGCCAGGGATCACCCCTCCACTTT. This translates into CASSRFGTDGQGSPLHF.

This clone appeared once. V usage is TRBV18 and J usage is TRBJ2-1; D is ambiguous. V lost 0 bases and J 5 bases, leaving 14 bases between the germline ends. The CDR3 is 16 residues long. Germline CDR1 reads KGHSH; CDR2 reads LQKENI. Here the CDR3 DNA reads TGTGCCAGCTCACCACCGACAAAAATCCTCGACAATGAGCAGTTCTTC. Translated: CASSPPTKILDNEQFF.

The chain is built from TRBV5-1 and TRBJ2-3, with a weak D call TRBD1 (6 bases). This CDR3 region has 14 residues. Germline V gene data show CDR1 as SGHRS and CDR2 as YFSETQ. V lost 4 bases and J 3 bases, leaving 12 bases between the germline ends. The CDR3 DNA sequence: TGCGCCAGCAGCCTGGGACACCAGACAGATACGCAGTATTTT. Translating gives CASSLGHQTDTQYF.

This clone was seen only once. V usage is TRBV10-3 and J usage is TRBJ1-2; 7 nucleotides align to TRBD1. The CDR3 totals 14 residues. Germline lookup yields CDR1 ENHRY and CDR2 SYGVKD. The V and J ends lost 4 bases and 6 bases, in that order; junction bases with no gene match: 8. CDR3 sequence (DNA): TGTGCCATCAGTGGCGAGACAGGGATGCATGGCTACACCTTC. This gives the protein CAISGETGMHGYTF.

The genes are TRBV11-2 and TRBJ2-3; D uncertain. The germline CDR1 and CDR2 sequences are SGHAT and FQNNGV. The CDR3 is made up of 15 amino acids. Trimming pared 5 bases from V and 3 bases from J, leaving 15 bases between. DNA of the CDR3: TGTGCCAGCAGCGTTTATCAATGGGCGACAGATACGCAGTATTTT. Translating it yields CASSVYQWATDTQYF.

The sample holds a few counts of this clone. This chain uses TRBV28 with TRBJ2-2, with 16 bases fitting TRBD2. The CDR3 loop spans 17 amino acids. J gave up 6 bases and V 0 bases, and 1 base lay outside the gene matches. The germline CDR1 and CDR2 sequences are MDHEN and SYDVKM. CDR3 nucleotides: TGTGCCAGCAGTTTATGGGGACTAGCGGGAGGGCCCGGGGAGCTGTTTTTT. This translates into CASSLWGLAGGPGELFF.

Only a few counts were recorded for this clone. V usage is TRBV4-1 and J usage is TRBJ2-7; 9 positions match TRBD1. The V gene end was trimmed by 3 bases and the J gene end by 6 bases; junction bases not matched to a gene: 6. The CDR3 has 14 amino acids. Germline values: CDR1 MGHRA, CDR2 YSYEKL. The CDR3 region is CASSHPGQGLEQYF. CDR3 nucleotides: TGCGCCAGCAGCCACCCGGGACAGGGTCTCGAGCAGTACTTC.

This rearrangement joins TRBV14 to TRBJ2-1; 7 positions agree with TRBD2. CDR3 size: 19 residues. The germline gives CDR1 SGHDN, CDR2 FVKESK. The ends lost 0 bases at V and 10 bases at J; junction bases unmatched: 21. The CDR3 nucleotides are TGTGCCAGCAGCCAAGATTTTTTCGTTTTTGGACTAGTGTTAAGGGAGCAGTTCTTC. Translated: CASSQDFFVFGLVLREQFF.

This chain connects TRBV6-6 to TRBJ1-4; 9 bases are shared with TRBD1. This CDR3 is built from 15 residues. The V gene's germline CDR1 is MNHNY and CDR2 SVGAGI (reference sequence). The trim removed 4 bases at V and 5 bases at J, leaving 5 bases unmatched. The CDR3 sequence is CASSLTGGGNEKLFF. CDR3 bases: TGTGCCAGCAGTTTGACAGGGGGGGGGAATGAAAAACTGTTTTTT.

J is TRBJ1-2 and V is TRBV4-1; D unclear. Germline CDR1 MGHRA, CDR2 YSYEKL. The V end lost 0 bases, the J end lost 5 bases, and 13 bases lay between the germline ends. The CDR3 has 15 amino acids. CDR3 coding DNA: TGCGCCAGCAGCCAAGATGGCGCAGCGTTATATGGCTACACCTTC. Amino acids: CASSQDGAALYGYTF.

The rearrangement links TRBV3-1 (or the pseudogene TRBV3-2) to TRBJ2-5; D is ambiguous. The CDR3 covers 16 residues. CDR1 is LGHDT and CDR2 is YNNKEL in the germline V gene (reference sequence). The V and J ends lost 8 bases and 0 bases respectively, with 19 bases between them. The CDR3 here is CASHRSLSGHQETQYF. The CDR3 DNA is TGTGCCAGCCATAGGTCGTTGTCGGGTCACCAAGAGACCCAGTACTTC.

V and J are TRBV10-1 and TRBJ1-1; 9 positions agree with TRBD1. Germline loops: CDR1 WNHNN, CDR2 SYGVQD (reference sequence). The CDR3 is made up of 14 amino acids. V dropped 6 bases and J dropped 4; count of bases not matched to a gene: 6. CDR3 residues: CASRNRGQVTEAFF. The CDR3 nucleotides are TGCGCCAGCAGGAACAGGGGGCAGGTCACTGAAGCTTTCTTT.

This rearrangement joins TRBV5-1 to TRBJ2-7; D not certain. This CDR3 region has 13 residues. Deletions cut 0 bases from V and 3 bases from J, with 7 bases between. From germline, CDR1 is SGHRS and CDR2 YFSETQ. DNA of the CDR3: TGCGCCAGCAGCTTGGATCTAGTCTACGAGCAGTACTTC. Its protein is CASSLDLVYEQYF.

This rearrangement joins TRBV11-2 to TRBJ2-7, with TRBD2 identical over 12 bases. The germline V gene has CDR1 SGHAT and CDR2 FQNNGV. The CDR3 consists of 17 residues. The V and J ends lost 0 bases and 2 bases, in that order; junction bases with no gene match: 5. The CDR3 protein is CASSLEWTSGDPYEQYF. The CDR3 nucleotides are TGTGCCAGCAGCTTAGAATGGACTAGCGGGGATCCCTACGAGCAGTACTTC.